These 18 T cell receptor beta chains were sequenced from one sample in a study of control samples from healthy donors and cancer patients. Assay: immunoSEQ multiplex PCR; the TCRdb copy retains only in-frame clones and omits some. The profile shows 150,000 to 180,000 clones, approximately 93% of them singletons. Sequenced sample: blood. The receptors were gathered from a man in his fifties in good health.

V and J are TRBV6-5 and TRBJ1-5; tentatively, D is TRBD1 (6 bases). The germline gives CDR1 MNHEY, CDR2 SVGAGI. The V end was cut by 0 bases, the J end by 7 bases, with 13 bases between. The CDR3 has 15 residues. CDR3 coding DNA: TGTGCCAGCAGTTACTCGAGGGGGGGTGGACAGCCCCAGCATTTT. Its translation: CASSYSRGGGQPQHF.

V is TRBV15 and J is TRBJ2-2, with D perhaps matching TRBD2 (6 bases). V lost 2 bases to trimming and J lost 0 bases, with 13 bases between them. CDR1 is LNHNV and CDR2 is YYDKDF in the germline V gene (reference sequence). The CDR3 totals 17 residues. Written as DNA, the CDR3 is TGTGCCACCAGCAGATCAGTGGGACTTTCGAACACCGGGGAGCTGTTTTTT. This gives the protein CATSRSVGLSNTGELFF.

This clone was counted once. V usage is TRBV4-1 and J usage is TRBJ2-1, with TRBD1 matching over 9 bases. CDR3 length: 16 residues. V trimming: 5 bases; J trimming: 4 bases; junction bases outside the gene matches: 9. The germline gives CDR1 MGHRA, CDR2 YSYEKL. This CDR3 is CASSSLSGTGYNEQFF. The CDR3 nucleotides are TGCGCCAGCAGCTCATTATCCGGGACAGGGTACAATGAGCAGTTCTTC.

The V and J genes are TRBV28 and TRBJ1-1, with a tentative D call TRBD1 (5 bases). The CDR3 spans 16 residues. CDR1 is MDHEN, CDR2 SYDVKM, per germline. V shed 7 bases and J shed 5 bases, with 23 bases lying between them. The CDR3 loop reads CASIPPLGRITTEAFF. DNA for the CDR3: TGTGCCAGCATCCCACCGCTGGGACGAATAACAACTGAAGCTTTCTTT.

This clone was seen once. V usage is TRBV6-4 and J usage is TRBJ2-1; D unresolved. The CDR3 totals 14 residues. V lost 6 bases to trimming and J lost 3 bases, with 12 bases between them. Per the germline V gene, CDR1 is MRHNA and CDR2 is SNTAGT. CDR3 DNA sequence: TGTGCCAGCAGCAGGAGTGAGGTCTACAATGAGCAGTTCTTC. Amino acid sequence: CASSRSEVYNEQFF.

The CDR3 loop is CASSPDRGRGQETQYF. The CDR3, as DNA: TGTGCCAGCAGTCCGGACAGGGGAAGGGGGCAAGAGACCCAGTACTTC. The gene calls are TRBV2 and TRBJ2-5; TRBD1 matches at 9 bases. Germline V gene lookup returns CDR1 SNHLY and CDR2 FYNNEI. This CDR3 is built from 16 residues. After removal of 5 bases from V and 2 bases from J, the junction contained 9 bases not matched to a gene.

The genes are TRBV27 and TRBJ1-2, with D unclear. The CDR3 has 15 residues. Germline V gene sequence: CDR1 MNHEY, CDR2 SMNVEV (reference sequence). Deletions cut 4 bases from V and 0 bases from J, with 12 bases between. CDR3 nucleotide sequence: TGTGCCAGCAGTTCCTTGAAAGGTGCTAACTATGGCTACACCTTC. Residues: CASSSLKGANYGYTF.

V gene TRBV5-6 combines with J gene TRBJ2-6; possibly TRBD1 for D (5 bases). The CDR3 covers 15 residues. Germline loops: CDR1 SGHDT, CDR2 YYEEEE. V was clipped by 4 bases and J by 4 bases, with 12 bases between them. The CDR3 spells CASSEQGAGANVLTF. The CDR3 bases are TGTGCCAGCAGCGAGCAGGGTGCCGGGGCCAACGTCCTGACTTTC.

The J gene is TRBJ2-2, the V gene TRBV19; 10 positions agree with TRBD1. Per the germline V gene, CDR1 is LNHDA and CDR2 is SQIVND (reference sequence). The CDR3 is 14 amino acids. J gave up 7 bases and V 5 bases, and 4 bases lay outside the gene matches. The CDR3: CASSQGQGSGELFF. The CDR3 nucleotides are TGTGCCAGTAGTCAGGGACAGGGGAGCGGGGAGCTGTTTTTT.

The chain recombines TRBV28 with TRBJ2-7; D is possibly TRBD1 (5 bases). In germline, CDR1 is MDHEN, CDR2 SYDVKM. The CDR3 contains 13 residues. V dropped 7 bases and J dropped 0 bases, with 10 bases sitting between them. DNA of the CDR3: TGTGCCAGCAACAAGGACAACTCCTACGAGCAGTACTTC. This translates into CASNKDNSYEQYF.

The chain links TRBV12-3 or TRBV12-4 to TRBJ1-1; D gene uncertain. With 10 bases removed from V and 6 bases from J, the gap between germline ends came to 15 bases. The CDR3 has 12 amino acids. CDR3 nucleotides: TGTGCCATCAAGAAACAGTCTTCTGAAGCTTTCTTT. Translating it yields CAIKKQSSEAFF.

This chain connects TRBV3-1 (or the pseudogene TRBV3-2) to TRBJ2-1; D may be TRBD1 (5 bases). CDR1 and CDR2 from the germline V gene are LGHDT and YNNKEL (reference sequence). The CDR3 length is 15 residues. The germline V and J ends were trimmed by 3 bases and 3 bases, with 12 bases remaining between them. This chain's CDR3 is CASSQQAGNYNEQFF. The CDR3 bases are TGTGCCAGCAGCCAGCAGGCAGGGAACTACAATGAGCAGTTCTTC.

The chain uses TRBV5-1 and TRBJ2-3; 7 bases agree with TRBD2. CDR1 is SGHRS and CDR2 is YFSETQ in the germline V gene. The ends lost 0 bases at V and 2 bases at J; junction bases unmatched: 6. The length of the CDR3 is 16 residues. The CDR3 DNA follows: TGCGCCAGCAGCTTGGTATTAGCGGGCCCCACAGATACGCAGTATTTT. It yields the protein CASSLVLAGPTDTQYF.

This clone has just one count. The genes are TRBV5-1 and TRBJ2-7, with TRBD2 as a possible D gene (6 bases). With 3 bases removed from V and 9 bases from J, the gap between germline ends came to 13 bases. The V gene's germline CDR1 is SGHRS and CDR2 YFSETQ. The length of the CDR3 is 12 residues. The CDR3 DNA follows: TGCGCCAGCAGCTGGGACGGGGAGGTGCAGTACTTC. Its translation: CASSWDGEVQYF.

The rearrangement uses TRBV3-1 (or the pseudogene TRBV3-2) and TRBJ2-2; 7 bases map to TRBD2. Trimming removed 7 bases from V and 1 base from J; junction bases left unmatched: 3. The CDR3 contains 14 residues. Germline V CDR1 and CDR2: LGHDT, YNNKEL (reference sequence). CDR3: CASTASGNTGELFF. As DNA, the CDR3 is TGTGCCAGCACAGCTAGCGGGAACACCGGGGAGCTGTTTTTT.

The V gene is TRBV20-1, the J gene TRBJ2-7; D possibly corresponds to TRBD1 (5 bases). The CDR3 contains 13 residues. Germline values: CDR1 DFQATT, CDR2 SNEGSKA (reference sequence). Trimming pared 3 bases from V and 2 bases from J, leaving 11 bases between. CDR3 in amino acids: CSASDGAPYEQYF. CDR3 bases: TGCAGTGCTAGTGATGGGGCGCCCTACGAGCAGTACTTC.

The CDR3 protein is CASGEGWGRQPQHF. The CDR3, as DNA: TGTGCCAGTGGGGAAGGGTGGGGCAGGCAGCCCCAGCATTTT. The chain employs TRBV2 and TRBJ1-5; D may be TRBD1 (5 bases). Per the germline V gene, CDR1 is SNHLY and CDR2 is FYNNEI. This CDR3 has 14 residues. Deletions cut 9 bases from V and 7 bases from J, with 19 bases between.

The CDR3 nucleotides are TGCGCCAGCAGCTTCGGTATGGGGATGAACACTGAAGCTTTCTTT. Translation: CASSFGMGMNTEAFF. This chain uses TRBV5-1 with TRBJ1-1, with D unresolved. V was trimmed by 2 bases and J by 0 bases, leaving 11 bases between them. Looked up from germline, CDR1 is SGHRS and CDR2 is YFSETQ. CDR3 size: 15 residues.